This T cell receptor (beta chain) originates from a study of blood T cell repertoires in COVID-19 (dated by TCRdb to the early 2020s). Background on the whole study: Collaborator samples came from the United States, Italy and Spain and covered acute and convalescent phases of COVID-19. The prospective study material was composed of cDNA or gDNA derived from T cells, B-cell-depleted T cells, or PBMCs. The dataset comprised deeply sampled blood TCRbeta repertoires from subjects exposed to, actively infected with, or recovered from COVID-19. The repertoires were made available in a free public database intended to serve as a resource for research on the immune response to SARS-CoV-2. Samples were obtained from the ongoing ImmuneRACE study (first 160 participants) and from over 1,000 subjects provided by 6 global collaborators. The sample metadata nearly always contained a de-identified subject ID, COVID-19 status, age in years and sex. Where available, HLA class I and class II types were taken from metadata supplied by the sample provider and were not determined by assay-based typing. Overall study outcomes, separate from this receptor: How much clinical and demographic metadata was included differed by source and by participant, and the metadata was provided uncurated.

Collaborating institutions collected whole blood in K2EDTA tubes following their own protocols. For TCRbeta analysis, collaborator samples were shipped as frozen whole blood, as isolated PBMCs, or as DNA extracted from either sample type. TCRbeta CDR3 regions were amplified from genomic DNA using the immunoSEQ Assay, a bias-controlled multiplex PCR. From the authors' description of their analysis: Within the assay, amplification of reference gene primers was used to estimate how many nucleated cells each sample contained. Sequence reads were collapsed and filtered to measure the absolute abundance of every unique TCRbeta CDR3 rearrangement. For each sample, productive Simpson clonality was calculated by taking the square root of Simpson's diversity index across productive rearrangements. Here the immuneACCESS table is served through TCRdb, limited to in-frame sequences with V and J called. Missing clones are a known gap in these copies; in checked studies unresolved V genes cover under half, and the rest lacks a known reason. Clone size and the V and J calls come from that table; the DNA yielded D and trimming. The sample table records 250,000 or so clones; around four fifths of these occur just once. The ten largest clones represent 5.5% to 7.5% of the sample.

Note on this clone: Its antigen has not been determined. The record has no base qualities; no much larger clone is one base away.

The germline V gene gives CDR1 as SGHAT and CDR2 as FQNNGV. V is pared back by 1 base and J by 4 bases, with 13 bases lying between the germline termini. From cysteine to phenylalanine, the CDR3 is 15 amino acids long. Only the CDR3 part of the read is kept: 45 bases, read in frame from the first base. Input material: peripheral blood. The chain is encoded by TRBV11-2 joined to TRBJ1-2, and possibly TRBD1, on 5 matching bases. This receptor was identified in a woman aged 55-69 years with active or convalescent COVID-19. The sequence in DNA is TGTGCCAGCAGCTTAGCATCAGGGTTTGGCTATGGCTACACCTTC. Its translation reads: CASSLASGFGYGYTF.